This T cell receptor (beta chain) emerged from a study of blood T cell repertoires in COVID-19. Study details: COVID-19 samples from acute and convalescent phases originated in the United States, Italy and Spain. PBMCs, B-cell-depleted T cells, or T cells were the source of the cDNA or gDNA that made up the material.

In the authors' methods: Nucleated cell number was recorded as an estimate derived from reference gene primer amplification. Clones were sequenced by immunoSEQ multiplex PCR, and TCRdb holds only the in-frame ones, with some missing. V and J calls plus clone size are reproduced from that table; the DNA served to infer D and trimming. The data show some 260,000 clones, roughly 87% seen once. Germline lookup yields CDR1 LNHNV and CDR2 YYDKDF (reference sequence). CDR3 length equals 16 residues. V lost 0 bases, J lost 0 bases, and 5 bases stayed unmatched. This clone is a singleton in its sample. The gene calls are TRBV15 and TRBJ2-7, with 7 bases that match TRBD1. The sequence came from a woman in her 30s with acute or convalescent COVID-19. The source material was peripheral blood. The chain's CDR3 is CATSRDMTGSSYEQYF. The CDR3 region has the DNA TGTGCCACCAGCAGAGATATGACAGGGAGCTCCTACGAGCAGTACTTC.